This T cell receptor (beta chain) was sequenced in a study of tumor and adjacent non-tumor tissue in lung cancer. Overall study: The cohort had 12 adenocarcinoma, a couple of squamous cell and 1 small cell patients. On average, productive TCRbeta reads reached 4 million to 4.5 million per sample.

RNA was extracted from bulk tissue without any cell sorting. The normal lung tissue was taken more than 3 cm from the tumor edge. Points from the study as a whole: TCR diversity was significantly greater in tumor than normal lung tissue. Normal lung showed higher cumulative top 100 clone frequency than tumor.

There are 14 residues in the CDR3. Germline CDR1 MDHEN, CDR2 SYDVKM. The V and J ends lost 3 bases and 2 bases respectively, with 10 bases between them. The library came from three nested PCR rounds adapted from ARM-PCR protocols. TCRdb reanalysed the multiplex PCR reads using MiXCR and keeps one entry per CDR3 protein. The repertoire holds tens of thousands of distinct CDR3 sequences, with about 80% as singletons. Of note for this clonotype: The antigen is not known.

The TCR sequence derives from a woman aged 60-75 years with non-small cell lung cancer. Sequencing was done on a sample of distant non-tumor lung tissue. The V call is TRBV28, the J call TRBJ2-5, with D uncertain. The CDR3 nucleotides read TGTGCCAGCAGTTTGCAAGGAAATCAAGAGACCCAGTACTTC. Its protein product is CASSLQGNQETQYF. Full variable domain (missing parts from reference TRBV28 and TRBJ2-5): DVKVTQSSRYLVKRTGEKVFLECVQDMDHENMFWYRQDPGLGLRLIYFSYDVKMKEKGDIPEGYSVSREKKERFSLILESASTNQTSMYLCASSLQGNQETQYFGPGTRLLVL.